This is a list of T cell receptor beta chains from one sample in a study of OX40 agonist ivuxolimab in advanced cancers. Data came from immunoSEQ multiplex PCR; TCRdb stores just in-frame clones and leaves some out. This sample has some 66,000 clones, with 70% to 80% found just once. The specimen was CD4+ or CD8+ T cells sorted from blood, collected in a trial of the OX40 agonist ivuxolimab. The receptors were sampled from an adult with an advanced solid tumor such as melanoma, head and neck, liver or kidney cancer. CDR3s include the opening cysteine and the closing phenylalanine or tryptophan. Fields, in order: CDR3 protein, CDR3 DNA, clone size, J gene, V gene, D gene. D genes are given only for firm matches. Not all rows give a size; the values are once, few, many and, for expanded clones, a class.

CASSFRGRGQAGELFF | TGTGCCAGCAGTTTCCGGGGAAGGGGGCAGGCCGGGGAGCTGTTTTTT | . | TRBJ2-2 | TRBV28 | TRBD1
CASSSGSTYEQYF | TGTGCCAGCTCATCTGGATCGACCTACGAGCAGTACTTC | few | TRBJ2-7 | TRBV18 | .
CASSPPLLLEAFF | TGTGCCAGCTCACCACCCCTCCTGTTGGAAGCTTTCTTT | . | TRBJ1-1 | TRBV18 | .
CASSFWDTQYF | TGTGCCAGCAGCTTTTGGGATACGCAGTATTTT | . | TRBJ2-3 | TRBV7-9 | .
CASSNSPSTNEKLFF | TGTGCCAGTAGTAACAGCCCTTCAACTAATGAAAAACTGTTTTTT | . | TRBJ1-4 | TRBV19 | .
CASSPRDRDGYTF | TGTGCCAGTAGTCCCCGGGACAGAGATGGCTACACCTTC | . | TRBJ1-2 | TRBV19 | TRBD1
CASSLSTGRPEAFF | TGCGCCAGCAGCTTGTCGACAGGGCGGCCTGAAGCTTTCTTT | . | TRBJ1-1 | TRBV5-1 | TRBD1
CASSATGFRTEAFF | TGTGCCAGTAGTGCTACAGGTTTTCGGACTGAAGCTTTCTTT | once | TRBJ1-1 | TRBV19 | .
CASSIVPYEQYF | TGTGCCAGTAGTATAGTCCCCTACGAGCAGTACTTC | . | TRBJ2-7 | TRBV19 | .
CASSLGLEGATDTQYF | TGTGCCAGCAGCTTAGGCCTTGAGGGGGCCACGGATACGCAGTATTTT | . | TRBJ2-3 | TRBV13 | TRBD1
CASSFSWNYNEQFF | TGTGCCAGCAGCTTCAGCTGGAACTACAATGAGCAGTTCTTC | . | TRBJ2-1 | TRBV11-2 | .
CASSLGDLYSSEKLFF | TGTGCCAGTAGTCTAGGGGACTTATATTCGAGCGAAAAACTGTTTTTT | few | TRBJ1-4 | TRBV19 | .
CASSVAFSPNYGYTF | TGTGCCAGCAGCGTAGCTTTCAGTCCTAACTATGGCTACACCTTC | few | TRBJ1-2 | TRBV9 | .
CASNREGNRNYGYTF | TGTGCCAGCAACCGAGAGGGAAACAGGAACTATGGCTACACCTTC | . | TRBJ1-2 | TRBV6-1 | .
CASSVSQGAQETQYF | TGTGCCAGCAGCGTGTCACAGGGGGCCCAAGAGACCCAGTACTTC | . | TRBJ2-5 | TRBV9 | TRBD1
CASSSQQGSTYEQYF | TGTGCCAGCAGTAGTCAGCAGGGGAGCACCTACGAGCAGTACTTC | few | TRBJ2-7 | TRBV2 | .
CASSPSQGNTEAFF | TGTGCCAGCTCACCAAGCCAGGGGAACACTGAAGCTTTCTTT | . | TRBJ1-1 | TRBV18 | .
CASSLTGAAGETQYF | TGCGCCAGCAGCTTGACAGGAGCGGCCGGGGAGACCCAGTACTTC | . | TRBJ2-5 | TRBV5-1 | .
CASAAGTSGSEQFF | TGTGCCAGCGCCGCTGGTACTAGCGGGAGTGAGCAGTTCTTC | few | TRBJ2-1 | TRBV7-2 | TRBD2
CASSGFRGSGDTQYF | TGTGCCAGCAGTGGTTTTAGGGGGTCGGGAGATACGCAGTATTTT | . | TRBJ2-3 | TRBV6-1 | .
CASSIGAGTQETQYF | TGTGCCAGTAGTATAGGGGCAGGGACCCAAGAGACCCAGTACTTC | once | TRBJ2-5 | TRBV19 | .
CASSSGLAGTYNEQFF | TGTGCCAGCAGCTCGGGACTAGCGGGTACCTACAATGAGCAGTTCTTC | few | TRBJ2-1 | TRBV11-2 | TRBD2
CASSPMVNTGELFF | TGTGCCAGCAGCCCGATGGTGAACACCGGGGAGCTGTTTTTT | . | TRBJ2-2 | TRBV7-9 | .
CASRLSGDSNQPQHF | TGTGCCAGCAGGCTATCCGGGGATAGCAATCAGCCCCAGCATTTT | . | TRBJ1-5 | TRBV6-6 | .
CASSSGGGLDQPQHF | TGTGCCAGCAGCTCAGGGGGGGGGTTGGATCAGCCCCAGCATTTT | . | TRBJ1-5 | TRBV5-6 | TRBD1
CASLRPEAESDYTF | TGTGCCAGCCTACGACCCGAGGCCGAATCGGACTACACCTTC | . | TRBJ1-2 | TRBV6-6 | .
CASSLSTGGTEAFF | TGTGCCAGCAGTTTATCAACAGGGGGTACTGAAGCTTTCTTT | . | TRBJ1-1 | TRBV28 | TRBD1